Each of the 29 T cell receptor beta chains below was sequenced from the same sample in a study of OX40 agonist ivuxolimab in advanced cancers. The assay was immunoSEQ multiplex PCR, and TCRdb's table has in-frame clones only and misses some. The sample records under 85,000 clones, around 90% being singletons. The sample here was CD4+ or CD8+ T cells sorted from blood, taken in a trial of the OX40 agonist ivuxolimab. All receptors come from an adult with an advanced solid tumor such as melanoma, head and neck, liver or kidney cancer.

This rearrangement joins TRBV6-4 to TRBJ2-2, with TRBD1 as a possible D gene (5 bases). Germline CDR1 MRHNA, CDR2 SNTAGT. V was trimmed by 7 bases and J by 1 base, leaving 10 bases between them. This CDR3 is 14 amino acids long. The CDR3 loop reads CASKAGRNTGELFF. The CDR3 nucleotides read TGTGCCAGCAAAGCAGGGCGGAACACCGGGGAGCTGTTTTTT.

This clone was counted a single time. This chain links TRBV19 with TRBJ2-7; 9 nucleotides line up with TRBD1. Germline CDR1 reads LNHDA; CDR2 reads SQIVND (reference sequence). The CDR3 consists of 14 residues. V gave up 6 bases and J gave up 4 bases; unmatched junction bases: 7. The CDR3 reads CASSRGDRDYEQYF. In nucleotides, the CDR3 is TGTGCCAGTAGCAGGGGGGACAGGGATTACGAGCAGTACTTC.

The CDR3 protein is CASSSETGGNGELFF. CDR3 nucleotide sequence: TGTGCCAGTAGTTCAGAGACAGGGGGCAATGGGGAGCTGTTTTTT. The chain couples TRBV19 to TRBJ2-2, with 10 bases fitting TRBD1. Germline values: CDR1 LNHDA, CDR2 SQIVND (reference sequence). This CDR3 has 15 amino acids. J lost 8 bases, V lost 5 bases, and 8 bases had no gene match.

The chain recombines TRBV7-3 with TRBJ1-6; D unclear. The CDR3 totals 13 residues. V was pared by 8 bases and J by 2 bases, with 7 bases between. The V gene's germline CDR1 is SGHTA and CDR2 FQGTGA. The CDR3 protein is CASQKTYNSPLHF. In DNA form, the CDR3 reads TGTGCCAGCCAGAAGACCTATAATTCACCCCTCCACTTT.

Of note for this clone: Other DNA sequences in the same sample also yield this CDR3. The chain links TRBV2 to TRBJ2-3; 16 bases are a match to TRBD2. Germline trimming cut 7 bases from V and 6 bases from J; bases unmatched to any gene: 7. The CDR3 contains 16 residues. The germline gives CDR1 SNHLY, CDR2 FYNNEI. CDR3 nucleotides: TGTGCCAGCACCCCGGGACTAGCGGGGGGGCACGATACGCAGTATTTT. Amino acid sequence: CASTPGLAGGHDTQYF. Full variable domain (outside the CDR3, taken from reference TRBV2 and TRBJ2-3): EPEVTQTPSHQVTQMGQEVILRCVPISNHLYFYWYRQILGQKVEFLVSFYNNEISEKSEIFDDQFSVERPDGSNFTLKIRSTKLEDSAMYFCASTPGLAGGHDTQYFGPGTRLTVL.

The CDR3 bases are TGTGCCAGCGGTAACAGGAACCAAGAGACCCAGTACTTC. Its protein is CASGNRNQETQYF. The chain has TRBV27 and TRBJ2-5; the D gene is possibly TRBD1 (5 bases). Germline CDR1 MNHEY, CDR2 SMNVEV (reference sequence). The CDR3 spans 13 residues. V gave up 8 bases and J gave up 0 bases, with 10 bases separating them.

The V gene is TRBV5-5, the J gene TRBJ2-5, with TRBD1 identical over 9 bases. The V gene's germline CDR1 is SGHKS and CDR2 YYEKEE (reference sequence). The V and J ends lost 0 bases and 7 bases, in that order; junction bases with no gene match: 7. The CDR3 is 15 amino acids. CDR3 coding DNA: TGTGCCAGCAGCTTGGGACAGGGGGAAACGGGGACCCAGTACTTC. Translating gives CASSLGQGETGTQYF. Full variable domain (missing parts from reference TRBV5-5 and TRBJ2-5): DAGVTQSPTHLIKTRGQQVTLRCSPISGHKSVSWYQQVLGQGPQFIFQYYEKEERGRGNFPDRFSARQFPNYSSELNVNALLLGDSALYLCASSLGQGETGTQYFGPGTRLLVL.

V and J are TRBV6-1 and TRBJ1-2; 11 nucleotides align to TRBD1. CDR1 and CDR2 from the germline V gene are MNHNS and SASEGT. The trim removed 7 bases at V and 4 bases at J, leaving 5 bases unmatched. There are 14 residues in the CDR3. The chain's CDR3 is CASKPGQGGYGYTF. For the CDR3, the DNA is TGTGCCAGCAAACCGGGACAGGGGGGCTATGGCTACACCTTC.

The chain carries TRBV14 and TRBJ2-1; D remains unclear. Between the trimmed V and J ends, which lost 2 bases and 7 bases, there was a span of 9 bases. The CDR3 contains 13 residues. The germline V gene encodes CDR1 SGHDN and CDR2 FVKESK. Here the CDR3 DNA reads TGTGCCAGCAGCCAACAGAGTCGAAATGAGCAGTTCTTC. Translating gives CASSQQSRNEQFF.

V usage is TRBV10-3 and J usage is TRBJ2-1, with D perhaps matching TRBD2 (5 bases). Between the trimmed V and J ends, which lost 11 bases and 3 bases, there was a span of 14 bases. The CDR3 covers 13 residues. CDR1 is ENHRY, CDR2 SYGVKD, per germline. The CDR3 here is CAVSGGYYNEQFF. CDR3 bases: TGTGCCGTCTCAGGCGGGTACTACAATGAGCAGTTCTTC.

The rearrangement links TRBV19 to TRBJ2-3; D is unclear. The CDR3 is 14 residues long. CDR1 and CDR2 (germline): LNHDA, SQIVND (reference sequence). V was pared by 4 bases and J by 4 bases, with 12 bases between. Here the CDR3 reads CASSSQRRADTQYF. In DNA, the CDR3 is TGTGCCAGTAGTAGTCAGCGCCGAGCAGATACGCAGTATTTT.

V usage is TRBV6-5 and J usage is TRBJ1-3, with TRBD1 as a possible D gene (5 bases). V lost 4 bases, J lost 0 bases, and 10 bases lay in between. This CDR3 has 15 amino acids. Germline V CDR1 and CDR2: MNHEY, SVGAGI. This CDR3 is CASSSNRHSGNTIYF. In DNA, the CDR3 is TGTGCCAGCAGTTCAAACAGGCACTCTGGAAACACCATATATTTT.

J is TRBJ2-3 and V is TRBV6-6; D is possibly TRBD1 (8 bases). The CDR3 consists of 14 residues. Germline-derived CDR1 and CDR2 are MNHNY and SVGAGI (reference sequence). The V end lost 5 bases, the J end lost 6 bases, and 15 bases lay between the germline ends. The CDR3 bases are TGTGCCAGCAGTGACACAGGGGGGGTCGATACGCAGTATTTT. Residues: CASSDTGGVDTQYF.

The chain employs TRBV29-1 and TRBJ1-2; tentatively, D is TRBD1 (5 bases). CDR1 and CDR2 (germline): SQVTM, ANQGSEA. The germline V and J ends were trimmed by 7 bases and 7 bases, with 19 bases remaining between them. CDR3 length: 13 amino acids. CDR3 loop: CSAPQVRGGGYTF. CDR3 in DNA: TGCAGCGCCCCACAGGTGAGGGGCGGTGGCTACACCTTC.

This chain uses TRBV11-2 with TRBJ2-3; no firm D call. Germline V gene data show CDR1 as SGHAT and CDR2 as FQNNGV. Deletions cut 5 bases from V and 10 bases from J, with 16 bases between. This CDR3 spans 13 amino acids. The CDR3, as DNA: TGTGCCAGCAGCGACCCCCGAACGCCCGCGCAGTATTTT. Amino acid sequence: CASSDPRTPAQYF.

The chain has TRBV7-2 and TRBJ2-7; the match to TRBD1 covers 9 bases. The CDR3 has 14 amino acids. J gave up 3 bases and V 5 bases, and 5 bases lay outside the gene matches. CDR1 and CDR2 from the germline V gene are SGHTA and FQGNSA. CDR3 coding DNA: TGTGCCAGCAGCCTGGGACAGGGAAACTACGAGCAGTACTTC. Protein product: CASSLGQGNYEQYF.

V and J are TRBV18 and TRBJ2-5; D possibly corresponds to TRBD1 (5 bases). Trimming stripped 1 base from V and 1 base from J, with 16 bases between. The CDR3 runs to 17 residues. The germline CDR1 and CDR2 sequences are KGHSH and LQKENI. DNA for the CDR3: TGTGCCAGCTCACCACTTTTCGTAACACAGGCCCAAGAGACCCAGTACTTC. As protein: CASSPLFVTQAQETQYF.

The V call is TRBV30, the J call TRBJ2-7; D gene unclear. V lost 4 bases, J lost 0 bases, and 7 bases lay in between. CDR1 is GTSNPN and CDR2 is SVGIG in the germline V gene (reference sequence). This CDR3 region has 12 residues. The CDR3 here is CAWTHSSYEQYF. Here the CDR3 DNA reads TGTGCCTGGACCCACAGCTCCTACGAGCAGTACTTC.

The rearrangement links TRBV5-6 to TRBJ2-5; TRBD2 is a possible D gene (5 bases). The ends were cut back, 0 bases at V and 1 base at J, with 7 bases in the middle. Germline V lookup: CDR1 SGHDT, CDR2 YYEEEE. The CDR3 sequence is 14 residues long. CDR3 region: CASSLVGIQETQYF. CDR3 sequence (DNA): TGTGCCAGCAGCTTGGTCGGGATCCAAGAGACCCAGTACTTC. The variable domain in full, completed from reference TRBV5-6 and TRBJ2-5, reads DAGVTQSPTHLIKTRGQQVTLRCSPKSGHDTVSWYQQALGQGPQFIFQYYEEEERQRGNFPDRFSGHQFPNYSSELNVNALLLGDSALYLCASSLVGIQETQYFGPGTRLLVL.

This chain links TRBV11-2 with TRBJ1-6; D gene ambiguous. The CDR3 length is 13 residues. Trimming stripped 2 bases from V and 7 bases from J, with 6 bases between. From germline, CDR1 is SGHAT and CDR2 FQNNGV. The CDR3 loop reads CASSLSLNSPLHF. The CDR3 coding sequence is TGTGCCAGCAGCTTAAGTCTGAATTCACCCCTCCACTTT.

This clone was seen more than once but under ten times. This chain joins TRBV4-2 and TRBJ1-1; no clear D gene. Germline V lookup: CDR1 LGHNA, CDR2 YNFKEQ. The CDR3 runs to 12 residues. Trimming left V 0 bases short and J 2 bases short, with 1 base between. The DNA for the CDR3 is TGTGCCAGCAGCCAAGAAAACACTGAAGCTTTCTTT. Its translation: CASSQENTEAFF.

The chain recombines TRBV7-2 with TRBJ1-6; D ambiguous. V was trimmed by 1 base and J by 8 bases, leaving 12 bases between them. The CDR3 covers 15 residues. Germline values: CDR1 SGHTA, CDR2 FQGNSA. The DNA for the CDR3 is TGTGCCAGCAGCTTAGTGGGAGGGCTTGATTCACCCCTCCACTTT. It codes for CASSLVGGLDSPLHF. The complete variable domain, with remaining parts taken from reference TRBV7-2 and TRBJ1-6, reads GAGVSQSPSNKVTEKGKDVELRCDPISGHTALYWYRQSLGQGLEFLIYFQGNSAPDKSGLPSDRFSAERTGGSVSTLTIQRTQQEDSAVYLCASSLVGGLDSPLHFGNGTRLTVT.

The chain has TRBV9 and TRBJ2-1; D remains ambiguous. Germline lookup yields CDR1 SGDLS and CDR2 YYNGEE. The CDR3 totals 13 residues. V was trimmed by 7 bases and J by 5 bases, leaving 13 bases between them. The DNA of the CDR3 is TGTGCCAGCTCGAATTCGGCACACAATGAGCAGTTCTTC. Its translation is CASSNSAHNEQFF.

The chain employs TRBV5-6 and TRBJ2-1; D is possibly TRBD2 (6 bases). V was cut by 1 base and J by 8 bases, with 16 bases left in between. The CDR3 spans 15 residues. Germline V lookup: CDR1 SGHDT, CDR2 YYEEEE. CDR3 in DNA: TGTGCCAGCAGCTTGTGGACTAACTACGGGGATGAGCAGTTCTTC. Protein: CASSLWTNYGDEQFF.

The gene calls are TRBV7-9 and TRBJ2-3; maybe TRBD1 (5 bases). The CDR3 is 14 amino acids. The V end was cut by 4 bases, the J end by 4 bases, with 12 bases between. The germline gives CDR1 SEHNR, CDR2 FQNEAQ (reference sequence). The CDR3 region is CASSSDTRADTQYF. CDR3 nucleotide sequence: TGTGCCAGCAGCTCGGACACCAGGGCAGATACGCAGTATTTT.

V gene TRBV5-1 combines with J gene TRBJ2-5; 11 bases match TRBD1. V gave up 1 base and J gave up 5 bases; unmatched junction bases: 7. The CDR3 totals 16 residues. Germline CDR1 reads SGHRS; CDR2 reads YFSETQ. CDR3 sequence reads: CASSLSGTGGQETQYF. CDR3 in DNA: TGCGCCAGCAGCTTGTCCGGGACAGGGGGTCAGGAGACCCAGTACTTC.

The rearrangement links TRBV4-3 to TRBJ1-6, with D perhaps matching TRBD1 (6 bases). V shed 3 bases and J shed 7 bases, with 16 bases lying between them. Germline V gene data show CDR1 as LGHNA and CDR2 as YSLEER. The CDR3 is 16 residues long. In DNA form, the CDR3 reads TGCGCCAGCAGCCATCCTCTACGGGGGCAGAATTCACCCCTCCACTTT. Its protein is CASSHPLRGQNSPLHF.

This chain links TRBV7-9 with TRBJ2-7, with 9 bases that match TRBD1. V dropped 5 bases and J dropped 5; count of bases not matched to a gene: 4. Germline V lookup: CDR1 SEHNR, CDR2 FQNEAQ (reference sequence). CDR3 size: 13 residues. The CDR3 nucleotides read TGTGCCAGCAGCGTCCGGGACAGGGACGAGCAGTACGTC. Protein: CASSVRDRDEQYV.

This chain joins TRBV4-1 and TRBJ2-7, with D tentatively TRBD1 (5 bases). Trimming stripped 3 bases from V and 1 base from J, with 10 bases between. Germline assignment: CDR1 MGHRA and CDR2 YSYEKL. The CDR3 loop spans 14 amino acids. The CDR3 loop reads CASSQGRASYEQYF. DNA of the CDR3: TGCGCCAGCAGCCAGGGGCGCGCGTCCTACGAGCAGTACTTC.